This T cell receptor (beta chain) was sequenced during a study of cytomegalovirus exposure and HLA in healthy donors. Looked up from germline, CDR1 is SGHRS and CDR2 is YFSETQ. V lost 4 bases and J lost 2; bases outside the gene matches: 10. The CDR3 extends over 17 amino acids. This clone showed up just a few times. TCRdb's table, derived via immunoSEQ multiplex PCR, lists solely in-frame clones and lacks some. The profile covers 110,000 or so clones, with approximately 85% appearing a single time and 4.5% to 6% taken by the ten largest. This receptor was taken from a man younger than 35 in good health and CMV-seronegative. The V and J genes are TRBV5-1 and TRBJ2-3, with 10 bases matching TRBD2. The sequenced sample was PBMCs. This CDR3 reads CASSPRTSGWNTDTQYF. The CDR3 nucleotides are TGCGCCAGCAGCCCACGGACTAGCGGTTGGAACACAGATACGCAGTATTTT. Full variable domain (missing parts from reference TRBV5-1 and TRBJ2-3): KAGVTQTPRYLIKTRGQQVTLSCSPISGHRSVSWYQQTPGQGLQFLFEYFSETQRNKGNFPGRFSGRQFSNSRSEMNVSTLELGDSALYLCASSPRTSGWNTDTQYFGPGTRLTVL.